The entry that follows covers one T cell receptor (beta chain) sequence. CDR3 length: 16 amino acids. The germline V gene encodes CDR1 ENHRY and CDR2 SYGVKD. V lost 2 bases and J lost 3, with 17 bases in between. These data come from a study of blood T cell repertoires in COVID-19. Study-level background: The samples span acute and convalescent COVID-19 from the United States, Italy and Spain. T cells, B-cell-depleted T cells, or PBMCs provided the cDNA or gDNA that served as material.

Per the study methods: Nucleated cell number was recorded as an estimate derived from reference gene primer amplification. The table came from immunoSEQ multiplex PCR; TCRdb's copy has only in-frame clones and leaves some out. That table is the source of V, J and clone size, and D and trimming were worked out from the DNA. The profile covers about 190,000 clones, with approximately 90% appearing a single time and around 2.3% taken by the ten largest. What was sequenced was peripheral blood. The TCR sequence derives from a man aged 65 to 85 with active or convalescent COVID-19. The V and J genes are TRBV10-3 and TRBJ2-7; perhaps TRBD1 as D (6 bases). DNA for the CDR3: TGTGCCATCAGTGAGACTGTACAGGGTCCGATCTACGAGCAGTACTTC. Amino acids: CAISETVQGPIYEQYF.